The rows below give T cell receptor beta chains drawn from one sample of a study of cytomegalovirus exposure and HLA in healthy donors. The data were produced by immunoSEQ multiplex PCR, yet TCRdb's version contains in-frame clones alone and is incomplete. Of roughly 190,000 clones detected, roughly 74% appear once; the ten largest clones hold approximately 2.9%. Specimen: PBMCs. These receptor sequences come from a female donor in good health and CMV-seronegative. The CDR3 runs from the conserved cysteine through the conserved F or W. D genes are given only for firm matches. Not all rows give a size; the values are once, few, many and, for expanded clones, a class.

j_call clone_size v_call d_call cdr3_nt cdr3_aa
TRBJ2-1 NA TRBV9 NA TGTGCCAGCAGCCCCCAGGGGGGCTCCTACAATGAGCAGTTCTTC CASSPQGGSYNEQFF
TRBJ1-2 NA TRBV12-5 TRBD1 TGTGCTAGTGGTTTGGAAACTCGCGACAGGGGCGTCGTATACATGGATGCCTACACCTTC CASGLETRDRGVVYMDAYTF
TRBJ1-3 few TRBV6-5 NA TGTGCCAGCAGAGGACTTGTTGGTAACACCATATATTTT CASRGLVGNTIYF
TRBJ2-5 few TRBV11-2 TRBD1 TGTGCCAGCAGCTCTTCAGGGGGCAGGGAGACCCAGTACTTC CASSSSGGRETQYF
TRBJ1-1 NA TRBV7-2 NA TGTGCCAGCAGCCCCACCACAGGTATTGTCACTGAAGCTTTCTTT CASSPTTGIVTEAFF
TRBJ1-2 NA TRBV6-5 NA TGTGCCAGCAGGGAGGACGGAAACTATGGCTACACCTTC CASREDGNYGYTF
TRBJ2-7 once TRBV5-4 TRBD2 TGTGCCAGCAGCTTCCCCGGGAGGGGAAACTACGAGCAGTACTTC CASSFPGRGNYEQYF
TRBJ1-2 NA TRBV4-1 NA TGCGCCAGCAGCCAAGATATCCCGAGGGGGAACTATGGCTACACCTTC CASSQDIPRGNYGYTF
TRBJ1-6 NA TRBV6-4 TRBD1 TGTGCCAGCAGTGGGGACAGGGGTAGGACACCCCTCCACTTT CASSGDRGRTPLHF
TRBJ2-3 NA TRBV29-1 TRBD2 TGCAGCGTTGAAGGGACTAGCGGGAGGGACACAGATACGCAGTATTTT CSVEGTSGRDTDTQYF
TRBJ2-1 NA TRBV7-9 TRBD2 TGTGCCAGCAGCTCCGGGACTAGCGGCAATGAGCAGTTCTTC CASSSGTSGNEQFF
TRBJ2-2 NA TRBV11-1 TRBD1 TGTGCCAGCAGCCGCCGGGACAGAGGGAACACCGGGGAGCTGTTTTTT CASSRRDRGNTGELFF
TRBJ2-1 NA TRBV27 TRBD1 TGTGCCAGCAGTTTTTTGGGGACAGCCTACAATGAGCAGTTCTTC CASSFLGTAYNEQFF
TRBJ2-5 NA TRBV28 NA TGTGCCAGCAGTTTAAGTAGCTATGAGCAGTACTTC CASSLSSYEQYF
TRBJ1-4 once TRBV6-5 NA TGTGCCAGCAGTTATCGCGGAGTAACTAATGAAAAACTGTTTTTT CASSYRGVTNEKLFF
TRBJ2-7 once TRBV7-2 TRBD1 TGTGCCAGCAGCTTAGTTCGGGACAGGGGCCACGAGCAGTACTTC CASSLVRDRGHEQYF
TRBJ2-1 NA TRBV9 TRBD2 TGTGCCAGCAGCCTAGCATTAGCGGGAGCTGACAATGAGCAGTTCTTC CASSLALAGADNEQFF
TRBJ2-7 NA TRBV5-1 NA TGCGCCAGCAGCGTAACAGGGGGGGACTACGAGCAGTACTTC CASSVTGGDYEQYF
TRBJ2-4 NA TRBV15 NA TGTGCCACCAGCAGAGGGTTGACCGGGGGAAACATTCAGTACTTC CATSRGLTGGNIQYF
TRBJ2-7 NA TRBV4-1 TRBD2 TGCGCCAGCAGCCCAACCGGGAGGAGCTCCTACGAGCAGTACTTC CASSPTGRSSYEQYF
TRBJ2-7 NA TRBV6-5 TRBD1 TGTGCCAGCCGAGGCCGGGACAGGGGGGATTACGAGCAGTACTTC CASRGRDRGDYEQYF
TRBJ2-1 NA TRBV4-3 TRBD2 TGCGCCAGCAGCCAACGCCCTAGCGGGATGATTTACAATGAGCAGTTCTTC CASSQRPSGMIYNEQFF
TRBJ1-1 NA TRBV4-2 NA TGTGCCAGCAGCCAAGACCCTAAATCGCCCCCAGGCGAAAAAGCTTTCTTT CASSQDPKSPPGEKAFF
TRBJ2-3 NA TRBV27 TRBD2 TGTGCCAGCAGTTCTGCGGGAGGGGCGGATACGCAGTATTTT CASSSAGGADTQYF
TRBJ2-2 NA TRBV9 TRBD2 TGTGCCAGCAGCGTAGGTAGCGGGAGGGCCTTCAGCGGGGAGCTGTTTTTT CASSVGSGRAFSGELFF
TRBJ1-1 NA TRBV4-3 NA TGCGCCAGCAGCCTCGTACAGGGGAACACTGAAGCTTTCTTT CASSLVQGNTEAFF
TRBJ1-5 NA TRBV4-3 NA TGCGCCAGCAGCCAAACAGGGAATCAGCCCCAGCATTTT CASSQTGNQPQHF
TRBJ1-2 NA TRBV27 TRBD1 TGTGCCAGCAGTTTATCTACCCGGGACAGGTCGAACTATGGCTACACCTTC CASSLSTRDRSNYGYTF
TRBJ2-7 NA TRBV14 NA TGTGCCAGCAGCCAAAACAGGGTCTACGAGCAGTACTTC CASSQNRVYEQYF
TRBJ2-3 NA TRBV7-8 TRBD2 TGTGCCAGCAGCACCCCTACTAGCGGGGGGAGCACAGATACGCAGTATTTT CASSTPTSGGSTDTQYF
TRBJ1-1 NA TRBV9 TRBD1 TGTGCCAGCAGCCTACGGACAGGGGGATACACTGAAGCTTTCTTT CASSLRTGGYTEAFF
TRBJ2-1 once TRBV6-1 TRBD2 TGTGCCAGCAGCGCCGGGGGGTCTTTCTACAATGAGCAGTTCTTC CASSAGGSFYNEQFF
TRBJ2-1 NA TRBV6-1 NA TGTGCCAGCAGTGAAGCGCTCAGGGGCAATGAGCAGTTCTTC CASSEALRGNEQFF
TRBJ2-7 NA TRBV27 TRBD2 TGTGCCAGCAGTCCGGGGACTAGCGGGATCTACGAGCAGTACTTC CASSPGTSGIYEQYF
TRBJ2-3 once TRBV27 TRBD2 TGTGCCAGCAGTTTAACTAGCGGGGGGGAGGATACGCAGTATTTT CASSLTSGGEDTQYF
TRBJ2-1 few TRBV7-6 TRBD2 TGTGCCAGCAGCTCCCCTAGCGGGGGGGTGAACTCCTACAATGAGCAGTTCTTC CASSSPSGGVNSYNEQFF
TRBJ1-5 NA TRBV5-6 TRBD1 TGTGCCAGCAGCCGAAGAGGGACAGGGCGTCTTAAGCCCCAGCATTTT CASSRRGTGRLKPQHF
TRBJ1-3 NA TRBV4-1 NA TGCGCCAGCAGCCAAGCAGACAGGACTGGAAACACCATATATTTT CASSQADRTGNTIYF
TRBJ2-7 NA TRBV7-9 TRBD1 TGTGCCAGCAGCACAGGGGTGAGGACAGGGGGATGGGAGCAGTACTTC CASSTGVRTGGWEQYF
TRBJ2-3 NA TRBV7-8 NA TGTGCCAGCAGCTTAGCGCCAGGAACAGATACGCAGTATTTT CASSLAPGTDTQYF
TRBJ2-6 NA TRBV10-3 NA TGTGCCATCAGTGCAGGCTCTGGGGCCAACGTCCTGACTTTC CAISAGSGANVLTF
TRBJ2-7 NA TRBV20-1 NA TGCAGTGCTCTAACGTTCTACGAGCAGTACTTC CSALTFYEQYF
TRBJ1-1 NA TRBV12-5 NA TGTGCTAGTGGTTTGTCGGGGGGGAGGACTGAAGCTTTCTTT CASGLSGGRTEAFF
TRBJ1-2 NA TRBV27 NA TGTGCCAGCAGTTTATCGGCCCGAAGTAGCTATATAGGCTACACCTTC CASSLSARSSYIGYTF
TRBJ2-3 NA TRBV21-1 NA TGTGCCAGCAGCGGAGGGGCAGGTGGGTTTCTTAGCACAGATACGCAGTATTTT CASSGGAGGFLSTDTQYF
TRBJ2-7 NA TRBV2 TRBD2 TGTGCCAGCCGCTTTGCGGGAGGATTCTACGAGCAGTACTTC CASRFAGGFYEQYF
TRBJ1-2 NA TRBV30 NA TGTGCCTGCGGTATCTCTGGCTACACCTTC CACGISGYTF
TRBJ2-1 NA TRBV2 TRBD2 TGTGCCAGCAGTGAAAGCGGGGGCGACTCCTACAATGAGCAGTTCTTC CASSESGGDSYNEQFF
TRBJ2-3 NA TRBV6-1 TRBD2 TGTGCCAGCAGTGCTTCGACTAGCCCAGATACGCAGTATTTT CASSASTSPDTQYF
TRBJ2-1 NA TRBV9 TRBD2 TGTGCCAGCAGCGGGGGACTAGCGGGAAGCTACAATGAGCAGTTCTTC CASSGGLAGSYNEQFF
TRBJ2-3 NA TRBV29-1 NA TGCAGCGTTGCCGGGGGAAGAGATACGCAGTATTTT CSVAGGRDTQYF